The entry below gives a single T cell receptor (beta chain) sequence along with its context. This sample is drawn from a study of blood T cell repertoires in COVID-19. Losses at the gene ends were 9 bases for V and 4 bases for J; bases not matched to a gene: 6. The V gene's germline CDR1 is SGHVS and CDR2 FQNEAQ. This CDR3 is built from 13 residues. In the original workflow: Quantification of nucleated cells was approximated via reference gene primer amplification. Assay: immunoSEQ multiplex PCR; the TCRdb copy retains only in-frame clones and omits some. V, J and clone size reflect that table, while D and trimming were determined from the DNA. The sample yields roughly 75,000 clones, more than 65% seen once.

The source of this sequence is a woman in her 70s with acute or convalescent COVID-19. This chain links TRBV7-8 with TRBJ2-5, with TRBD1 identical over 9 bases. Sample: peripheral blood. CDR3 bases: TGTGCCAGTAGACAGGGGGGAGTAGAGACCCAGTACTTC. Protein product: CASRQGGVETQYF.